This TCR beta chain was recorded in a study of T cells in Graves' hyperthyroidism and ophthalmopathy. Amplification of TCR beta CDR3 regions used RNA as the template. RT-PCR in the first round (using the HTBI primer set) targeted the TCR CDR3. TCRdb passed the multiplex PCR reads through MiXCR, listing each CDR3 protein once. The sample shows under 250,000 distinct CDR3 sequences, over 20% of them seen only once. Germline CDR1 and CDR2: SNHLY and FYNNEI. V was pared by 4 bases and J by 7 bases, with 6 bases of the junction left unmatched. The CDR3 runs 13 residues. Active moderate-to-severe ophthalmopathy, Clinical Activity Score at least 3, NOSPECS at least 4, under 3 months' duration. Many counts were recorded for this clonotype.

Sequencing was carried out using blood. This receptor was identified in a woman aged 40 to 55 with Graves' ophthalmopathy. The V gene is TRBV2, the J gene TRBJ1-1; the match to TRBD1 covers 7 bases. CDR3 nucleotide sequence: TGTGCCAGCAGTGGTTGGGGACAGAGTGAAGCTTTCTTT. Amino acid sequence: CASSGWGQSEAFF.